This T cell receptor (beta chain) was found in a study of blood T cell repertoires in COVID-19. About the research overall: Donors in the United States, Italy and Spain gave samples during acute or convalescent COVID-19.

This CDR3 is 14 amino acids long. Germline V CDR1 and CDR2: SGHAT, FQNNGV. Original data processing: Reference gene primer amplification gave nucleated cell count estimates. TCRdb keeps only in-frame clones here, not all; method: immunoSEQ multiplex PCR. That table furnishes V, J and clone size, whereas the DNA furnished D and trimming. The data hold more than 90,000 clones, with 85% observed a single time. Turning to this clone: The junction does not match germline at one end; this may be a read error.

This chain links TRBV11-2 with TRBJ1-1; D not resolved. The specimen sequenced was peripheral blood. This TCR derives from a woman aged 70 to 79 with active or convalescent COVID-19. This CDR3 reads CASSFWTASTEVFF. The CDR3 nucleotides read TGTGCCAGCAGCTTTTGGACTGCGAGCACTGAAGTTTTCTTT.